This T cell receptor beta chain came from a study of post-analysis software for immune sequencing data. Study background: The study covered relapsing-remitting, secondary progressive and progressive-relapsing courses of multiple sclerosis.

This clonotype has more than one count but fewer than ten. Its antigen is as yet unknown. Broader study findings: Strong co-clustering by F measure was evident for samples that had been prepared in the same batch. About five TRBV segments, including TRBV5-6, TRBV5-1 and TRBV20-1, were more frequent in patients than controls. Those with multiple sclerosis, the patient group, showed significantly lower normalized Chao1 diversity than controls.

The TCR beta cDNA libraries contained unique molecular identifiers. Researchers reported some 500,000 cDNA molecules coming from roughly 0.93 to 9.6 million T cells. Using its own MiXCR run on the PCR reads, TCRdb lists one record per CDR3 protein. The repertoire holds a few hundred thousand distinct CDR3 sequences, 35% to 40% seen once, with 4% to 5.5% in the top ten. Per the germline V gene, CDR1 is MDHEN and CDR2 is SYDVKM. CDR3 size: 17 residues. Trimming removed 6 bases from V and 4 bases from J; junction bases left unmatched: 13. The receptor's source is a girl between 10 and 17 years old with multiple sclerosis. The chain carries TRBV28 and TRBJ1-2; 11 nucleotides align to TRBD1. Sequenced material: blood. The CDR3 loop reads CASSQGTGGIGGYGYTF. As DNA, the CDR3 is TGTGCCAGCAGCCAGGGGACAGGGGGAATCGGGGGCTATGGCTACACCTTC.